What follows is one T cell receptor (beta chain) and its context. Measured with immunoSEQ multiplex PCR; TCRdb has only the in-frame clones, and not every one. The table shows around 110,000 clones, with 85% occurring only once. These data originate in a study of radiotherapy plus CTLA-4 blockade in lung cancer. The V gene end was trimmed by 0 bases and the J gene end by 4 bases; junction bases not matched to a gene: 9. CDR3 length: 17 residues. Germline CDR1 and CDR2: SGHRS and YFSETQ. This receptor was taken from a human donor with non-small cell lung cancer that progressed on radiotherapy plus ipilimumab. Some clones in this sample may be carry-over from other donors' samples. The material was peripheral blood, obtained from a patient treated with radiotherapy plus ipilimumab. This chain joins TRBV5-1 and TRBJ2-5; TRBD1 agrees at 10 bases. The DNA of the CDR3 is TGCGCCAGCAGCTTGGCCCCCTCCGGGACAGGGGTAGAGACCCAGTACTTC. It specifies CASSLAPSGTGVETQYF.